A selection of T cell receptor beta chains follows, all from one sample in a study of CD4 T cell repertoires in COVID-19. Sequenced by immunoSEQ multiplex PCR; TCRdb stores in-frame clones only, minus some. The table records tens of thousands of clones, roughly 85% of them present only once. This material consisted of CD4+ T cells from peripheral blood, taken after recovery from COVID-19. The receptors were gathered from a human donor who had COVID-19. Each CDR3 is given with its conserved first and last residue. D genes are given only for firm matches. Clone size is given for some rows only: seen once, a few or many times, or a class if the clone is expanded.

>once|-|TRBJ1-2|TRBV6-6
TGTGCCAGCAGCAACGGACAGTCTATGGAGTTGAGCTACACCTTC
CASSNGQSMELSYTF
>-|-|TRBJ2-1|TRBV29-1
TGCAGCGTTGTTCTATCTCCAGGGGCGTCCTACAATGAGCAGTTCTTC
CSVVLSPGASYNEQFF
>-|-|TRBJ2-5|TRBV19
TGTGCCAGTAGTATACAAGGGATCCAAGAGACCCAGTACTTC
CASSIQGIQETQYF
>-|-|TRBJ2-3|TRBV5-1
TGCGCCAGCAGCCCCGCCCCGACATCCTCGGGGTGGAATACGCAGTATTTT
CASSPAPTSSGWNTQYF
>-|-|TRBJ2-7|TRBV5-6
TGTGCCAGCAGCTTGCGTCCCATCTCCTACGAGCAGTACTTC
CASSLRPISYEQYF
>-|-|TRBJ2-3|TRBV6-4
TGTGCCAGCAGTAACCTCCAGGGGGATACGCAGTATTTT
CASSNLQGDTQYF
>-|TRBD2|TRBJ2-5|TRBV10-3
TGTGCCATCAGGAACCGGGGGGATGGAGAGACCCAGTACTTC
CAIRNRGDGETQYF
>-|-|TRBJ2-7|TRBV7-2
TGTGCCAGCAGCTTTGAGTCGGAGACCTACGAGCAGTACTTC
CASSFESETYEQYF
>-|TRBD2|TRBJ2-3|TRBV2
TGTGCCAGCAGTGGAGCTAGCGGGTTCACAGATACGCAGTATTTT
CASSGASGFTDTQYF
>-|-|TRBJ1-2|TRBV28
TGTGCCAGCAGAGGCGGGGCCGCTAACTATGGCTACACCTTC
CASRGGAANYGYTF
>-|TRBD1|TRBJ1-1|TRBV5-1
TGCGCCAGCAGCTGGACTGACAGGGACACTGAAGCTTTCTTT
CASSWTDRDTEAFF
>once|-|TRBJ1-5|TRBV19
TGTGCCAGTAGTATTTTTGCAGGGTTGGATCAGCCCCAGCATTTT
CASSIFAGLDQPQHF
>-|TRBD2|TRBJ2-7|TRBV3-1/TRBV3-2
TGTGCCAGCAGCCATACGACTAGCGGGGACGAGCAGTACTTC
CASSHTTSGDEQYF
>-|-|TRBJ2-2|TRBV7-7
TGTGCCAGCAGCTTAGCAGTTACTTGGAACACCGGGGAGCTGTTTTTT
CASSLAVTWNTGELFF
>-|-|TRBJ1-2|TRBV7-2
TGTGCCAGCAGCTTAAAATTAGGCCCTCAGAATGGCTACACCTTC
CASSLKLGPQNGYTF
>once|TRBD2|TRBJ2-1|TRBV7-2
TGTGCCAGCATCGTAGCGGGGGGGTCCTACAATGAGCAGTTCTTC
CASIVAGGSYNEQFF
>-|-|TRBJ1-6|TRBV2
TGTGCCAGCAGTGAACGTCCAGACACGTCCAAATCACCCCTCCACTTT
CASSERPDTSKSPLHF
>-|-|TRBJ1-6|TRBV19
TGTGCCAGTAGCTATGACAACTATAATTCACCCCTCCACTTT
CASSYDNYNSPLHF
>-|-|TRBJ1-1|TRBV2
TGTGCCAGCAGGGGACACCTATCCACTGAAGCTTTCTTT
CASRGHLSTEAFF
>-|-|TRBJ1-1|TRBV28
TGTGCCAGCAGTTTCCGGGTCCCGGTTACTGAAGCTTTCTTT
CASSFRVPVTEAFF